This entry features one T cell receptor (beta chain) sequence. Sequencing used immunoSEQ multiplex PCR; TCRdb keeps in-frame clones, though not all of them. The sample consists of tens of thousands of clones, 84% of them appearing once. V was pared by 3 bases and J by 4 bases, with 9 bases between. This CDR3 contains 13 residues. Germline V gene lookup returns CDR1 SNHLY and CDR2 FYNNEI. These data originate in a study of OX40 agonist ivuxolimab in advanced cancers. The chain links TRBV2 to TRBJ2-5; D uncertain. This receptor was identified in an adult with an advanced solid tumor such as melanoma, head and neck, liver or kidney cancer. The material sequenced was CD4+ or CD8+ T cells sorted from blood, taken in a trial of the OX40 agonist ivuxolimab. The CDR3 sequence: CASSDSELETQYF. The CDR3 DNA reads as TGTGCCAGCAGTGACTCCGAACTAGAGACCCAGTACTTC.